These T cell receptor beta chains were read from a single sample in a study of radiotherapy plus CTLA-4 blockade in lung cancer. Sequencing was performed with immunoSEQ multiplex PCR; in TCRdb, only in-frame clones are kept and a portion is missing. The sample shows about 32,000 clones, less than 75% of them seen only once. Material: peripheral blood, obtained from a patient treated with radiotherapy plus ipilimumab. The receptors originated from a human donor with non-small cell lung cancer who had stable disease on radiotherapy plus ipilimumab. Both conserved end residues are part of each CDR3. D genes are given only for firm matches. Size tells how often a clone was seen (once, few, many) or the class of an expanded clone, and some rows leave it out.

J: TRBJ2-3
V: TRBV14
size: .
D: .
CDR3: CASSQDLPPAGTQYF
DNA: TGTGCCAGCAGCCAAGATCTCCCCCCAGCGGGTACGCAGTATTTT

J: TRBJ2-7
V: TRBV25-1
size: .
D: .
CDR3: CASSEGLGQASRGEQYF
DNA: TGTGCCAGCAGTGAAGGGTTAGGGCAGGCAAGCAGGGGCGAGCAGTACTTC

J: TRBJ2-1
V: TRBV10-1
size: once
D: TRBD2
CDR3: CASRASGRNGEQFF
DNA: TGCGCCAGCAGAGCTAGCGGGAGAAACGGTGAGCAGTTCTTC

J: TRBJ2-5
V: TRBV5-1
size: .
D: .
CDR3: CASSPSGTPKETQYF
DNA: TGCGCCAGCAGCCCATCAGGGACCCCCAAAGAGACCCAGTACTTC

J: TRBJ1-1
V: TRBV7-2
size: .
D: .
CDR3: CASSLETPGGTEAFF
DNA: TGTGCCAGCAGCTTAGAGACGCCCGGTGGGACTGAAGCTTTCTTT

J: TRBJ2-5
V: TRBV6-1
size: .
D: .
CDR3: CASSHLGGGETQYF
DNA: TGTGCCAGCAGTCACCTAGGGGGAGGGGAGACCCAGTACTTC

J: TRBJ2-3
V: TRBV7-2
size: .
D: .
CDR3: CASSLEGGLSTDTQYF
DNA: TGTGCCAGCAGCTTAGAGGGGGGGCTAAGCACAGATACGCAGTATTTT

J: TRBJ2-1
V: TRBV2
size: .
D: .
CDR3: CASFGAGSNEQFF
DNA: TGTGCCAGCTTCGGCGCGGGATCCAATGAGCAGTTCTTC

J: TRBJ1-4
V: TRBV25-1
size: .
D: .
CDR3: CAISPRRGGEKLFF
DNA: TGTGCCATCTCCCCTCGACGGGGTGGGGAAAAACTGTTTTTT

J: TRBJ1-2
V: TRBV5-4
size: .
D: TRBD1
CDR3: CASSPPRQGADYGYTF
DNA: TGTGCCAGCAGCCCCCCTCGACAGGGGGCAGACTATGGCTACACCTTC

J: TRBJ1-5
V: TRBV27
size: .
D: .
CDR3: CASSLIQSNQPQHF
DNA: TGTGCCAGCAGTTTAATACAGAGCAATCAGCCCCAGCATTTT

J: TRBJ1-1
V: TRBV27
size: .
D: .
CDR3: CASSLTGLNTEAFF
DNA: TGTGCCAGCAGTTTGACAGGATTGAACACTGAAGCTTTCTTT

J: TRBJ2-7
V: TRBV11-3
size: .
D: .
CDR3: CASSFFVGGQYEQYF
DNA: TGTGCCAGCAGCTTTTTTGTCGGGGGGCAGTACGAGCAGTACTTC

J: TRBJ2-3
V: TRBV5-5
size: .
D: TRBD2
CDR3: CASSSTSGRADTQYF
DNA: TGTGCCAGCAGCTCAACTAGCGGGAGAGCAGATACGCAGTATTTT

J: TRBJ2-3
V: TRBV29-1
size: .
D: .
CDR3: CSASRGSGSTDTQYF
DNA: TGCAGCGCCTCGAGGGGTAGCGGCTCCACAGATACGCAGTATTTT

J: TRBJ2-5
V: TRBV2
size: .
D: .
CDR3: CASSRASGRRETQYF
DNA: TGTGCCAGCAGTAGGGCCAGCGGACGGAGGGAGACCCAGTACTTC

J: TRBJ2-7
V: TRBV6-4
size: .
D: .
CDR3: CASSDPRGGDLYEQYF
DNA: TGTGCCAGCAGTGACCCTAGGGGGGGAGACCTCTACGAGCAGTACTTC

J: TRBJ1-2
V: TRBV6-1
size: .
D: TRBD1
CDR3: CASSEQFGQAYGYTF
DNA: TGTGCCAGCAGTGAACAATTCGGACAGGCCTATGGCTACACCTTC

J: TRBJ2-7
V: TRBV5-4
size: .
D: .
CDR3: CASSLTGYKAHEQYF
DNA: TGTGCCAGCAGCTTAACCGGATACAAGGCGCACGAGCAGTACTTC

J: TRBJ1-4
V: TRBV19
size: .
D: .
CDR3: CASSMRAGLPTNEKLFF
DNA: TGTGCCAGTAGTATGAGGGCAGGGCTCCCAACTAATGAAAAACTGTTTTTT

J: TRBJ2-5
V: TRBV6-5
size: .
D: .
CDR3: CASSLGGEQETQYF
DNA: TGTGCCAGCAGTTTAGGGGGGGAGCAAGAGACCCAGTACTTC

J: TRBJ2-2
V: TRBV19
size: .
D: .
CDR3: CASTRGGNTGELFF
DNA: TGTGCCAGTACTAGGGGAGGGAACACCGGGGAGCTGTTTTTT